A single sample is the source of the 18 T cell receptor beta chains below, sequenced in a study of T cell repertoires in cytomegalovirus infection. TCRdb recomputed calls from the reads with MiXCR, one row per CDR3 protein. This table holds 200,000 to 250,000 distinct CDR3 sequences, roughly 20% found once. Sequencing was done on a sample of CD8+ T cells from PBMCs. The receptors come from a human donor in good health (CMV status not recorded). Some clones in this sample may be carry-over from other donors' samples.

The rearrangement joins TRBV12-3 or TRBV12-4 to TRBJ1-5; no definite D call. The CDR3 has 17 residues. The ends were cut back, 4 bases at V and 0 bases at J, with 16 bases in the middle. The CDR3 DNA is TGTGCCAGCAGTTCCCTCCAGGACCGAGATAGCAATCAGCCCCAGCATTTT. Protein product: CASSSLQDRDSNQPQHF.

This clonotype was seen repeatedly, ten times or more. DNA of the CDR3: TGTGCCAGCAGAGCTCGCCCGGGACCCACGAGGGATACGCAGTATTTT. Residues: CASRARPGPTRDTQYF. The chain employs TRBV7-6 and TRBJ2-3; possibly TRBD1 or TRBD2 for D (5 bases each). Deletions cut 6 bases from V and 6 bases from J, with 22 bases between. This CDR3 contains 16 residues. Germline loops: CDR1 SGHVS, CDR2 FNYEAQ.

The chain employs TRBV28 and TRBJ1-3, with D uncertain. Germline V gives CDR1 MDHEN, CDR2 SYDVKM. The V gene lost 6 bases and the J gene lost 1 base, with 13 bases spanning the gap. The CDR3 contains 15 residues. The CDR3 DNA reads TGTGCCAGCAGCCTACTCCTCCTATCTGGAAACACCATATATTTT. Translated, it gives CASSLLLLSGNTIYF.

The chain recombines TRBV5-1 with TRBJ1-1; D remains unclear. V shed 0 bases and J shed 4 bases, with 22 bases lying between them. Germline V lookup: CDR1 SGHRS, CDR2 YFSETQ. The CDR3 is 18 amino acids. CDR3 DNA: TGCGCCAGCAGCTTGGGAGCGCAATCAGAGGAAGGTGGCACTGAAGCTTTCTTT. It codes for CASSLGAQSEEGGTEAFF.

This chain uses TRBV2 with TRBJ2-5, with 8 bases that match TRBD1. Germline V CDR1 and CDR2: SNHLY, FYNNEI. The V gene end was trimmed by 3 bases and the J gene end by 4 bases; junction bases not matched to a gene: 4. The CDR3 length is 14 residues. The CDR3 nucleotides read TGTGCCAGCAGTGACGGACAGGGAGGAGAGACCCAGTACTTC. Encoded protein: CASSDGQGGETQYF. Complete variable domain (other parts from reference TRBV2 and TRBJ2-5): EPEVTQTPSHQVTQMGQEVILRCVPISNHLYFYWYRQILGQKVEFLVSFYNNEISEKSEIFDDQFSVERPDGSNFTLKIRSTKLEDSAMYFCASSDGQGGETQYFGPGTRLLVL.

V usage is TRBV4-1 and J usage is TRBJ2-1; 12 bases align to TRBD2. Germline CDR1 reads MGHRA; CDR2 reads YSYEKL. The CDR3 is 18 amino acids. Trimming removed 0 bases from V and 5 bases from J; junction bases left unmatched: 8. The CDR3 here is CASSQDELAGGNDNEQFF. CDR3 DNA sequence: TGCGCCAGCAGCCAAGATGAGCTAGCGGGGGGGAATGACAATGAGCAGTTCTTC.

In this sample, this clonotype turned up many times. The chain has TRBV5-4 and TRBJ1-1; unclear D gene. The CDR3 is 15 residues long. CDR1 is SGHNT, CDR2 YYREEE, per germline (reference sequence). V gave up 2 bases and J gave up 4 bases, with 15 bases separating them. Here the CDR3 DNA reads TGTGCCAGCAGCTTTCCGGAGGAGGGAACCACTGAAGCTTTCTTT. This encodes CASSFPEEGTTEAFF.

The gene calls are TRBV27 and TRBJ2-7, with TRBD2 matching over 9 bases. The CDR3 is made up of 15 amino acids. V lost 2 bases, J lost 1 base, and 3 bases stayed unmatched. Germline CDR1 and CDR2: MNHEY and SMNVEV (reference sequence). CDR3 amino acids: CASSLRGLASYEQYF. The CDR3 region has the DNA TGTGCCAGCAGTTTACGGGGACTAGCATCCTACGAGCAGTACTTC.

The chain combines TRBV2 with TRBJ2-7; TRBD2 aligns across 7 bases. Per germline, CDR1 SNHLY and CDR2 FYNNEI. CDR3 size: 14 residues. The V gene end was trimmed by 10 bases and the J gene end by 3 bases; junction bases not matched to a gene: 12. CDR3 in DNA: TGTGCCACTTCAAGTGTGACGGGGGGCTACGAGCAGTACTTC. Translated: CATSSVTGGYEQYF.

This rearrangement joins TRBV3-1 to TRBJ1-5; D uncertain. The CDR3 contains 13 residues. V dropped 0 bases and J dropped 7 bases, with 7 bases sitting between them. Germline-derived CDR1 and CDR2 are LGHDT and YNNKEL (reference sequence). In nucleotides, the CDR3 is TGTGCCAGCAGCCAAGACCCTCGGCAGCCCCAGCATTTT. Its translation: CASSQDPRQPQHF.

The chain employs TRBV7-4 and TRBJ1-5, with D unresolved. CDR3 size: 16 residues. V lost 4 bases and J lost 3, with 16 bases in between. Per the germline V gene, CDR1 is SGHVT and CDR2 is SQSDAQ. As DNA, the CDR3 is TGTGCCAGCAGCTCCTCCCTAGGGTGGGACAATCAGCCCCAGCATTTT. It is translated as CASSSSLGWDNQPQHF.

This clonotype appeared a few times. This chain links TRBV27 with TRBJ1-2; D perhaps matches TRBD1 (5 bases). The germline V gene has CDR1 MNHEY and CDR2 SMNVEV (reference sequence). Deletions cut 5 bases from V and 4 bases from J, with 14 bases between. CDR3 length: 14 residues. CDR3 in DNA: TGTGCCAGCAGTCTCCAGGGTGGCGGCTATGGCTACACCTTC. This encodes CASSLQGGGYGYTF.

The table lists this clonotype with a few counts. V usage is TRBV29-1 and J usage is TRBJ2-5; no reliable D call. V lost 4 bases, J lost 0 bases, and 9 bases lay in between. Germline values: CDR1 SQVTM, CDR2 ANQGSEA. This CDR3 spans 13 amino acids. As DNA, the CDR3 is TGCAGCGTTGCATTTCCGGACCAAGAGACCCAGTACTTC. Its translation: CSVAFPDQETQYF.

This clonotype was found a few times. V gene TRBV5-6 combines with J gene TRBJ2-5; D tentatively reads TRBD1 or TRBD2 (5 bases each). CDR1 and CDR2 (germline): SGHDT, YYEEEE. V lost 0 bases and J lost 5, with 11 bases in between. The CDR3 runs 14 residues. Written as DNA, the CDR3 is TGTGCCAGCAGCTTGGTGGGGGTTGAGGAGACCCAGTACTTC. It encodes CASSLVGVEETQYF.

This clonotype was recorded many times. The genes are TRBV7-8 and TRBJ2-7; weak D call: TRBD1 (7 bases). There are 13 residues in the CDR3. Germline-derived CDR1 and CDR2 are SGHVS and FQNEAQ. Trimming shortened V by 5 bases and J by 4 bases, and 12 bases separated the two germline ends. The CDR3 protein is CASSAGQTYEQYF. The CDR3 DNA sequence: TGTGCCAGCAGCGCGGGACAGACATACGAGCAGTACTTC.

The chain carries TRBV28 and TRBJ1-6, with a tentative D call TRBD1 (5 bases). Germline V gene sequence: CDR1 MDHEN, CDR2 SYDVKM. Trimming cost V 6 bases and J 9 bases, with 18 bases left between them. The CDR3 sequence is 15 residues long. The DNA for the CDR3 is TGTGCCAGCAGGGGGCCGGGACCTTCGGGTTCACCCCTCCACTTT. Amino acid sequence: CASRGPGPSGSPLHF.

This clonotype was detected ten times or more. The genes are TRBV28 and TRBJ2-1; tentatively, D is TRBD1 (5 bases). The length of the CDR3 is 13 residues. Germline CDR1 MDHEN, CDR2 SYDVKM. The V end lost 6 bases, the J end lost 7 bases, and 13 bases lay between the germline ends. The CDR3 DNA follows: TGTGCCAGCAGCCCCAGCAGGGCAAATGAGCAGTTCTTC. This gives the protein CASSPSRANEQFF.

The J gene is TRBJ1-5, the V gene TRBV20-1; 12 bases match TRBD1. V shed 6 bases and J 2 bases; nucleotides not matched to a gene: 8. Germline CDR1 and CDR2: DFQATT and SNEGSKA (reference sequence). The length of the CDR3 is 16 residues. CDR3: CSATGTGGEGNQPQHF. CDR3 sequence (DNA): TGCAGTGCCACCGGGACAGGGGGCGAGGGCAATCAGCCCCAGCATTTT.